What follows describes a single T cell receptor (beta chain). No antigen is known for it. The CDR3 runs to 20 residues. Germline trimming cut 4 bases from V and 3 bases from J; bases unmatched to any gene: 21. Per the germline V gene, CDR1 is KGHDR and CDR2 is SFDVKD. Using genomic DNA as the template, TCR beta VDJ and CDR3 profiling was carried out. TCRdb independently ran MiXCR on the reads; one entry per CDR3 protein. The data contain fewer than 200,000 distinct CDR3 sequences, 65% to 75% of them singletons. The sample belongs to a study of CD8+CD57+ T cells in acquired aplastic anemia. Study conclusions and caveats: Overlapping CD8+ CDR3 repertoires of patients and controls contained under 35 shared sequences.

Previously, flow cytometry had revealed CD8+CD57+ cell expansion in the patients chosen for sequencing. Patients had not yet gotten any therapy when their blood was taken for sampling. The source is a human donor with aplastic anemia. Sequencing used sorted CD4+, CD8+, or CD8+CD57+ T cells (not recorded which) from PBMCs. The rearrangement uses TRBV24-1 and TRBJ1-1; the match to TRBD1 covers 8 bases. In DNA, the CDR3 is TGTGCCACCAGTGACCCCGTGCGATCGCAGGGGGCAAGGGCGGACACTGAAGCTTTCTTT. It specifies CATSDPVRSQGARADTEAFF.